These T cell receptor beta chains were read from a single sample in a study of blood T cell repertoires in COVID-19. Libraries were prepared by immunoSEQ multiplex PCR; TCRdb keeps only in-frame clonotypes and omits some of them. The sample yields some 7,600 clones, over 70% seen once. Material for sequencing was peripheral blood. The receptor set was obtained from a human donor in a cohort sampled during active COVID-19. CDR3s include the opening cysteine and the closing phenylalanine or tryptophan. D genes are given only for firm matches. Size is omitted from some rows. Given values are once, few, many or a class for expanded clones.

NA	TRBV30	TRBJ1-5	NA	TGTGCCTGGGGCGACAGGATCTATCAGCCCCAGCATTTT	CAWGDRIYQPQHF
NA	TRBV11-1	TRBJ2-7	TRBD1	TGTGCCAGCAGCTCTACAGGGGCCGAGCAGTACTTC	CASSSTGAEQYF
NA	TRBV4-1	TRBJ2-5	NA	TGCGCCAGCAGCCAAGCACCGGGGGTAGTCGGGGAGACCCAGTACTTC	CASSQAPGVVGETQYF
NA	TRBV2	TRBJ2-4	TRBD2	TGTGCCAGCAGTGGGGAGGGTATTTACATTCAGTACTTC	CASSGEGIYIQYF
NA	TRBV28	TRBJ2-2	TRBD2	TGTGCCAGCAGTTTACGCGGGAGTAGGAACACCGGGGAGCTGTTTTTT	CASSLRGSRNTGELFF
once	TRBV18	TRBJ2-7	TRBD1	TGTGCCAGCTCACCAGAGACAGGGGAAATCGAGCAGTACTTC	CASSPETGEIEQYF
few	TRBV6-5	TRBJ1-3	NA	TGTGCCAGCAGTTACTCGCTCCAGGGGCGAAACACCATATATTTT	CASSYSLQGRNTIYF
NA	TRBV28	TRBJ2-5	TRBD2	TGTGCCAGCAGTTTATGGGGGCGACTAGCGGGCCCGGAGACCCAGTACTTC	CASSLWGRLAGPETQYF
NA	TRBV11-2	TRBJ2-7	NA	TGTGCCAGCAGCTTACTCCCGGACACGGGCGAGCAGTACTTC	CASSLLPDTGEQYF
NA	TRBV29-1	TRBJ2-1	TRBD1	TGCAGCGTAGCCGACAGGGTCTACAATGAGCAGTTCTTC	CSVADRVYNEQFF
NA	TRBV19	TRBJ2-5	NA	TGTGCCAGTACCCGGGACACGCAGGGACGAGAGACCCAGTACTTC	CASTRDTQGRETQYF
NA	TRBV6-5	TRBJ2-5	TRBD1	TGTGCCAGCAGGACCGGGACAGGGTTAGAGACCCAGTACTTC	CASRTGTGLETQYF
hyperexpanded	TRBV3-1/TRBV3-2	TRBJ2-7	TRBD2	TGTGCCAGCAGCTTCGGACTAGTCGGGTACGAGCAGTACTTC	CASSFGLVGYEQYF
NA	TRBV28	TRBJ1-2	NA	TGTGCCAGCAGCCGAGGACTCCTCGGGAGCTATGGCTACACCTTC	CASSRGLLGSYGYTF
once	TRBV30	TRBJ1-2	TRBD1	TGTGCCTCGTCGACAGGGAGATGGGAGGACTATGGCTACACCTTC	CASSTGRWEDYGYTF
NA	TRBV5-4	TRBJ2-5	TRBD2	TGTGCCAGCAGCTTGGTCGGTAGCGGGATAGAGACCCAGTACTTC	CASSLVGSGIETQYF
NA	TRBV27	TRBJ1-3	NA	TGTGCCAGCAGTTTCGACAGGCCGAGCTCTGGAAACACCATATATTTT	CASSFDRPSSGNTIYF
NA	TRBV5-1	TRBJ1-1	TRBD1	TGCGCCAGCAGCGTACAACAGGGGGCAAACACTGAAGCTTTCTTT	CASSVQQGANTEAFF
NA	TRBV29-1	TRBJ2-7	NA	TGCAGCGTTGAAACCCCGGGGGACTACGAGCAGTACTTC	CSVETPGDYEQYF
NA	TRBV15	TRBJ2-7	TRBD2	TGTGCCACCAGCCTAGCGGGGCGAGGGGACTACGAGCAGTACTTC	CATSLAGRGDYEQYF
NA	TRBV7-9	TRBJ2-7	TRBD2	TGTGCCAGCAGCGTACCCGGGACCCAAGCGGGGGAGCAGTACTTC	CASSVPGTQAGEQYF
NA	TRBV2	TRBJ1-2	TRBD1	TGTGCCAGCAGCATAACAGGGGGCGGCGGCTACACCTTC	CASSITGGGGYTF
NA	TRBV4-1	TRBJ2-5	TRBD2	TGCGCCAGCAGCCAAGAACCAGCGGGAGTTGGGACCCAGTACTTC	CASSQEPAGVGTQYF
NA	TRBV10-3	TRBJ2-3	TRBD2	TGTGCCATCAGTGAGGGACTAGCGGGAGTCGATACGCAGTATTTT	CAISEGLAGVDTQYF
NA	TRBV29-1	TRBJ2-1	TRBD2	TGCAGCGTTGTAATAGCGGGGAGAAATGAGCAGTTCTTC	CSVVIAGRNEQFF
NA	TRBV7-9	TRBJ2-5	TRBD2	TGTGCCAGCATCTTAGGGTCGACTAGCGGGAGCGGAGAGACCCAGTACTTC	CASILGSTSGSGETQYF
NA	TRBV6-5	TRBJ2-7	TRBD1	TGTGCCAGCATTCTCTTATACAGGGGGGCCTACGAGCAGTACTTC	CASILLYRGAYEQYF
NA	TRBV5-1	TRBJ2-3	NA	TGCGCCAGCAGCTTGGACAGCCGAGGCACAGATACGCAGTATTTT	CASSLDSRGTDTQYF